The 17 T cell receptor beta chains listed next were all sequenced from one sample in a study of T cell changes during pregnancy in multiple sclerosis. This table comes from immunoSEQ multiplex PCR, and its TCRdb copy is limited to in-frame clones, with some not included. The data hold more than 65,000 clones, with 75% to 95% observed a single time. Here the sequenced sample was peripheral blood, taken in the first trimester of pregnancy. These receptors all stem from a female donor with multiple sclerosis, enrolled in a pregnancy study.

The chain links TRBV19 to TRBJ2-3, with D tentatively TRBD2 (7 bases). Germline-derived CDR1 and CDR2 are LNHDA and SQIVND (reference sequence). With 6 bases removed from V and 5 bases from J, the gap between germline ends came to 15 bases. The length of the CDR3 is 14 residues. CDR3 sequence reads: CASSGGQTGDTQYF. The CDR3 coding sequence is TGTGCCAGTAGCGGGGGGCAGACCGGAGATACGCAGTATTTT.

The chain links TRBV7-9 to TRBJ1-4; 12 bases fit TRBD1. The CDR3 runs to 14 residues. Germline V gene lookup returns CDR1 SEHNR and CDR2 FQNEAQ (reference sequence). With 6 bases clipped from V and 7 bases from J, the junction kept 3 bases outside the gene matches. The CDR3 DNA sequence: TGTGCCAGCAGGGGGACAGGGGGCGGTGAAAAACTGTTTTTT. This encodes CASRGTGGGEKLFF.

The chain combines TRBV27 with TRBJ1-2, with TRBD1 identical over 11 bases. Germline V gives CDR1 MNHEY, CDR2 SMNVEV (reference sequence). V lost 6 bases to trimming and J lost 7 bases; unmatched junction nucleotides: 7. This CDR3 is built from 14 residues. CDR3 sequence reads: CASRGTGGPRGYTF. CDR3 in DNA: TGTGCCAGCAGGGGGACAGGGGGACCGCGTGGCTACACCTTC.

This clone was detected only once. The chain employs TRBV2 and TRBJ1-2, with D perhaps TRBD1 (5 bases). Germline V CDR1 and CDR2: SNHLY, FYNNEI. The CDR3 runs 12 residues. V was trimmed by 8 bases and J by 1 base, leaving 8 bases between them. Here the CDR3 reads CASQGDNYGYTF. In nucleotides, the CDR3 is TGTGCCAGCCAAGGGGATAACTATGGCTACACCTTC.

The chain couples TRBV5-1 to TRBJ2-1; D is perhaps TRBD2 (6 bases). Trimming took 0 bases from V and 1 from J, leaving 11 bases between them. CDR1 and CDR2 from the germline V gene are SGHRS and YFSETQ. The CDR3 consists of 16 residues. The chain's CDR3 is CASSLEAAGSYNEQFF. CDR3 nucleotides: TGCGCCAGCAGCTTGGAGGCGGCGGGGTCCTACAATGAGCAGTTCTTC. Full variable domain (rest looked up from reference TRBV5-1 and TRBJ2-1): KAGVTQTPRYLIKTRGQQVTLSCSPISGHRSVSWYQQTPGQGLQFLFEYFSETQRNKGNFPGRFSGRQFSNSRSEMNVSTLELGDSALYLCASSLEAAGSYNEQFFGPGTRLTVL.

The genes are TRBV2 and TRBJ2-1, with D possibly matching TRBD2 (7 bases). This CDR3 contains 20 residues. V was cut by 2 bases and J by 0 bases, with 23 bases left in between. Germline V gene sequence: CDR1 SNHLY, CDR2 FYNNEI. DNA for the CDR3: TGTGCCAGCAGTGAAAGGGGGGTTCTAGCGGATATAAGCTCCTACAATGAGCAGTTCTTC. It is translated as CASSERGVLADISSYNEQFF. Drawing the rest from reference TRBV2 and TRBJ2-1, the complete variable domain is EPEVTQTPSHQVTQMGQEVILRCVPISNHLYFYWYRQILGQKVEFLVSFYNNEISEKSEIFDDQFSVERPDGSNFTLKIRSTKLEDSAMYFCASSERGVLADISSYNEQFFGPGTRLTVL.

The chain employs TRBV6-1 and TRBJ2-3, with a tentative D call TRBD1 (5 bases). Germline assignment: CDR1 MNHNS and CDR2 SASEGT. The CDR3 extends over 14 amino acids. The V end was cut by 5 bases, the J end by 0 bases, with 9 bases between. CDR3 protein: CASSLGASTDTQYF. In DNA form, the CDR3 reads TGTGCCAGCAGTCTAGGGGCGAGCACAGATACGCAGTATTTT.

The chain combines TRBV30 with TRBJ2-3; 7 bases are a match to TRBD1. Germline V gene lookup returns CDR1 GTSNPN and CDR2 SVGIG (reference sequence). Trimming took 0 bases from V and 2 from J; bases not matched to a gene: 5. The length of the CDR3 is 15 residues. This CDR3 reads CAWSVIGGNTDTQYF. CDR3 sequence (DNA): TGTGCCTGGAGTGTAATAGGGGGCAACACAGATACGCAGTATTTT.

The chain employs TRBV4-1 and TRBJ2-1, with a possible D match to TRBD1 (6 bases). Germline V lookup: CDR1 MGHRA, CDR2 YSYEKL. The CDR3 sequence is 17 residues long. Trimming shortened V by 0 bases and J by 9 bases, and 21 bases separated the two germline ends. CDR3 bases: TGCGCCAGCAGCCAAGAGGATCCAGGGGCCCCAAGGGGTGAGCAGTTCTTC. Protein product: CASSQEDPGAPRGEQFF.

CDR3 DNA: TGTGCCAGTAGTATTTGGAGGAACCAAGAGACCCAGTACTTC. Protein product: CASSIWRNQETQYF. V usage is TRBV19 and J usage is TRBJ2-5; possibly TRBD2 for D (5 bases). V lost 3 bases and J 0 bases, leaving 8 bases between the germline ends. The CDR3 contains 14 residues. Germline loops: CDR1 LNHDA, CDR2 SQIVND (reference sequence).

This clone was seen a single time. This chain joins TRBV7-2 and TRBJ1-1; the D gene is possibly TRBD1 (5 bases). The V and J ends lost 3 bases and 7 bases respectively, with 9 bases between them. From germline, CDR1 is SGHTA and CDR2 FQGNSA. CDR3 length: 12 amino acids. The DNA for the CDR3 is TGTGCCAGCAGCTTGGGGCGAGTTGAAGCTTTCTTT. Translated, it gives CASSLGRVEAFF.

The chain joins TRBV7-9 to TRBJ1-1, with 12 bases aligning to TRBD1. Germline V gene sequence: CDR1 SEHNR, CDR2 FQNEAQ (reference sequence). J was trimmed by 4 bases and V by 5 bases; bases with no gene match: 8. CDR3 length: 16 residues. The CDR3 coding sequence is TGTGCCAGCAGCAAAGGGACAGGGGGCTTGGGCACTGAAGCTTTCTTT. Translating gives CASSKGTGGLGTEAFF.

This clone was counted a single time. The chain couples TRBV30 to TRBJ2-4; D unclear. The length of the CDR3 is 11 residues. Germline V gene sequence: CDR1 GTSNPN, CDR2 SVGIG (reference sequence). V was cut by 5 bases and J by 3 bases, with 5 bases left in between. CDR3 in amino acids: CAWEDKNIQYF. The CDR3 nucleotides are TGTGCCTGGGAGGACAAAAACATTCAGTACTTC.

The CDR3 sequence is CASSTGTVPYTQYF. The CDR3 DNA follows: TGCGCCAGCAGCACTGGGACTGTACCTTATACGCAGTATTTT. The V call is TRBV5-1, the J call TRBJ2-3, with D possibly TRBD2 on 6 matching bases. V lost 4 bases to trimming and J lost 7 bases, with 16 bases between them. The CDR3 covers 14 residues. Per the germline V gene, CDR1 is SGHRS and CDR2 is YFSETQ.

This sequence joins TRBV19 and TRBJ2-3, with 8 nucleotides matching TRBD1. The junction had 10 bases not matched to a gene; V was cut back by 5 bases and J by 3 bases. The germline V gene encodes CDR1 LNHDA and CDR2 SQIVND (reference sequence). CDR3 length equals 16 residues. The CDR3, as DNA: TGTGCCAGTAGTTCACTTCGGACAGGGACAACAGATACGCAGTATTTT. It yields the protein CASSSLRTGTTDTQYF.

The rearrangement joins TRBV9 to TRBJ1-1; maybe TRBD1 (6 bases). Trimming took off 4 bases at V and 1 base at J, with 14 bases between the two ends. This CDR3 is built from 15 residues. CDR1 and CDR2 from the germline V gene are SGDLS and YYNGEE. CDR3 sequence: CASSPRQGKNTEAFF. For the CDR3, the DNA is TGTGCCAGCAGCCCACGGCAGGGGAAGAACACTGAAGCTTTCTTT. Full variable domain (remainder filled in from reference TRBV9 and TRBJ1-1): DSGVTQTPKHLITATGQRVTLRCSPRSGDLSVYWYQQSLDQGLQFLIQYYNGEERAKGNILERFSAQQFPDLHSELNLSSLELGDSALYFCASSPRQGKNTEAFFGQGTRLTVV.

V and J are TRBV25-1 and TRBJ2-7; the match to TRBD2 covers 7 bases. With 3 bases clipped from V and 7 bases from J, the junction kept 6 bases outside the gene matches. The CDR3 consists of 13 residues. Germline CDR1 MGHDK, CDR2 SYGVNS. The CDR3 loop reads CASSDPGRGEQYF. Written as DNA, the CDR3 is TGTGCCAGCAGTGACCCGGGGAGGGGTGAGCAGTACTTC.